This is a list of T cell receptor beta chains from one sample in a study of T cell responses to AZD1222 COVID-19 vaccine. Produced via immunoSEQ multiplex PCR; TCRdb's table is partial and in-frame only. The sample has about 130,000 clones, just over 90% seen once. The source material was peripheral blood, sampled 28 days after the second AZD1222 dose. These receptors originate from an adult who received the AZD1222 COVID-19 vaccine. CDR3s include the opening cysteine and the closing phenylalanine or tryptophan. D genes are given only for firm matches. The size field is filled for only some rows; it gives once, few, many or a size class.

TRBV29-1	TRBJ2-7	.	.	CSVAPEPGAYEQYF	TGCAGCGTCGCCCCTGAACCAGGGGCCTACGAGCAGTACTTC
TRBV27	TRBJ1-5	TRBD1	few	CASSVRQGRNQPQHF	TGTGCCAGCAGTGTAAGACAGGGTAGGAATCAGCCCCAGCATTTT
TRBV27	TRBJ2-1	TRBD2	.	CASRPGLGFVNEQFF	TGTGCCAGCAGGCCGGGACTAGGATTCGTCAATGAGCAGTTCTTC
TRBV19	TRBJ1-1	.	.	CATQGGQARTEAFF	TGTGCCACCCAAGGAGGTCAGGCCAGGACTGAAGCTTTCTTT
TRBV6-5	TRBJ2-1	.	few	CASSYLGGNEQFF	TGTGCCAGCAGTTACTTAGGGGGAAATGAGCAGTTCTTC
TRBV19	TRBJ2-2	TRBD2	.	CASSDIAGVGHGELFF	TGTGCCAGTAGTGATATAGCGGGAGTGGGTCACGGGGAGCTGTTTTTT
TRBV19	TRBJ1-5	TRBD1	.	CASSTRTGPQPQHF	TGTGCCAGTAGTACAAGGACAGGGCCTCAGCCCCAGCATTTT
TRBV28	TRBJ1-4	.	.	CASSAGVVGEKLFF	TGTGCCAGCAGTGCCGGGGTGGTGGGTGAAAAACTGTTTTTT
TRBV2	TRBJ1-6	.	.	CASSEAQLQGRNSPLHF	TGTGCCAGCAGTGAAGCTCAACTACAGGGCCGTAATTCACCCCTCCACTTT
TRBV28	TRBJ1-4	.	.	CASSPPGGGANEKLFF	TGTGCCAGCAGTCCTCCGGGCGGGGGGGCTAATGAAAAACTGTTTTTT
TRBV28	TRBJ2-7	.	.	CASSAYEQYF	TGTGCCAGCTCGGCCTACGAGCAGTACTTC
TRBV5-1	TRBJ2-7	.	.	CASSVQGFSYEQYF	TGCGCCAGCAGCGTCCAGGGGTTCTCCTACGAGCAGTACTTC
TRBV6-5	TRBJ2-1	.	.	CASIVDFSSYNEQFF	TGTGCCAGCATAGTAGATTTTAGCTCCTACAATGAGCAGTTCTTC
TRBV4-1	TRBJ2-6	.	once	CASSQDLASGANVLTF	TGCGCCAGCAGCCAAGATTTGGCTTCTGGGGCCAACGTCCTGACTTTC
TRBV10-3	TRBJ1-1	.	once	CAVKTVAMNTEAFF	TGTGCCGTCAAGACGGTAGCCATGAACACTGAAGCTTTCTTT
TRBV11-2	TRBJ2-1	.	.	CASSLEGNGGIGARGWQFF	TGTGCCAGCAGCTTAGAGGGTAATGGGGGGATAGGGGCTAGGGGTTGGCAGTTCTTC
TRBV5-1	TRBJ2-2	TRBD1	once	CASSPRQGTGELFF	TGCGCCAGCAGCCCCAGACAGGGTACCGGGGAGCTGTTTTTT
TRBV5-6	TRBJ2-7	TRBD1	once	CASTGTGDTYEQYF	TGTGCCAGCACTGGGACAGGGGATACCTACGAGCAGTACTTC
TRBV6-1	TRBJ2-7	TRBD2	.	CASSERILAESSYEQYF	TGTGCCAGCAGTGAGCGCATTCTAGCGGAGAGCTCCTACGAGCAGTACTTC
TRBV28	TRBJ2-7	.	.	CASSHRGGSFSYEQYF	TGTGCCAGCAGCCACCGTGGGGGATCATTTTCCTACGAGCAGTACTTC
TRBV19	TRBJ1-1	.	.	CASTENRDKFYLYTEAFF	TGTGCCAGTACCGAAAACCGGGACAAATTTTACCTCTACACTGAAGCTTTCTTT
TRBV6-2/TRBV6-3	TRBJ1-1	.	.	CASSYSMGGGHTEAFF	TGTGCCAGCAGTTACTCGATGGGGGGTGGGCACACTGAAGCTTTCTTT
TRBV3-1/TRBV3-2	TRBJ2-5	.	.	CASSQPRGLSYF	TGTGCCAGCAGCCAACCAAGGGGGTTGTCGTACTTC
TRBV7-6	TRBJ2-5	.	.	CASSPSTGQGKETQYF	TGTGCCAGCAGCCCGAGCACGGGTCAGGGGAAAGAGACCCAGTACTTC
TRBV14	TRBJ1-4	.	.	CASSKVHEKLFF	TGTGCCAGCAGCAAAGTGCATGAAAAACTGTTTTTT
TRBV2	TRBJ1-2	TRBD1	.	CATTVGQAPRYGYTF	TGTGCCACCACCGTCGGACAGGCCCCCCGGTATGGCTACACCTTC
TRBV28	TRBJ2-7	.	.	CASSRTLALYEQYF	TGTGCCAGCAGCCGGACCCTGGCCCTCTACGAGCAGTACTTC
TRBV5-4	TRBJ2-1	.	.	CASSFRENEQFF	TGTGCCAGCAGCTTCAGGGAAAATGAGCAGTTCTTC
TRBV7-2	TRBJ2-7	.	.	CASSSAAGSSYEQYF	TGTGCCAGCAGCTCCGCAGCGGGCAGCTCCTACGAGCAGTACTTC
TRBV5-1	TRBJ1-2	.	.	CASSPDQDRGGYTF	TGCGCCAGCAGCCCCGACCAGGATCGTGGTGGCTACACCTTC
TRBV6-5	TRBJ2-7	TRBD2	.	CASRDQRGGYEQYF	TGTGCCAGCAGAGACCAGCGGGGGGGGTACGAGCAGTACTTC
TRBV19	TRBJ2-3	.	.	CASSRRWGWDTDTQYF	TGTGCCAGTAGCCGCCGCTGGGGTTGGGACACAGATACGCAGTATTTT
TRBV5-6	TRBJ1-4	TRBD1	.	CASSNQRQGGEKLFF	TGTGCCAGCAGCAATCAAAGACAGGGTGGTGAAAAACTGTTTTTT
TRBV19	TRBJ2-2	.	.	CATHLGLTFTGELFF	TGTGCCACACACCTCGGCCTAACCTTTACCGGGGAGCTGTTTTTT
TRBV7-8	TRBJ1-1	.	.	CASSPGITEAFF	TGTGCCAGCAGCCCAGGCATCACTGAAGCTTTCTTT
TRBV5-1	TRBJ1-1	.	.	CASSLLGNTEAFF	TGCGCCAGCAGCTTGTTGGGGAACACTGAAGCTTTCTTT
TRBV5-1	TRBJ2-5	.	.	CASSVLGVYETQYF	TGCGCCAGCAGCGTCCTTGGGGTATACGAGACCCAGTACTTC
TRBV5-4	TRBJ1-4	.	.	CASSPGQGPRATNEKLFF	TGTGCCAGCAGCCCGGGGCAGGGGCCACGAGCAACTAATGAAAAACTGTTTTTT
TRBV20-1	TRBJ1-1	.	.	CSAKSKGPFF	TGCAGTGCCAAATCGAAGGGGCCTTTCTTT
TRBV28	TRBJ2-2	.	.	CASIRDLTGGELFF	TGTGCCAGCATAAGGGACTTAACCGGAGGGGAGCTGTTTTTT
TRBV11-3	TRBJ2-1	TRBD1	.	CASSRTGSRPEQFF	TGTGCCAGCAGCCGGACAGGGAGCCGACCTGAGCAGTTCTTC
TRBV5-8	TRBJ2-1	TRBD1	.	CASSFQGTGVYNEQFF	TGTGCCAGCAGCTTTCAGGGGACAGGGGTATACAATGAGCAGTTCTTC
TRBV7-2	TRBJ2-1	.	.	CASSLVGTQYNEQFF	TGTGCCAGCAGCTTAGTGGGGACACAATACAATGAGCAGTTCTTC
TRBV30	TRBJ1-1	.	.	CARESHPGTEAFF	TGTGCCCGGGAATCCCATCCAGGGACTGAAGCTTTCTTT
TRBV7-3	TRBJ1-2	.	.	CASSLRGDGYTF	TGTGCCAGCAGCTTAAGAGGAGATGGCTACACCTTC
TRBV19	TRBJ1-4	TRBD1	.	CASSHTGQGYREKLFF	TGTGCCAGTAGTCACACTGGACAGGGGTATCGGGAAAAACTGTTTTTT
TRBV28	TRBJ2-4	TRBD1	.	CASSLVYGQGATKNIQYF	TGTGCCAGCAGTTTAGTTTATGGTCAGGGGGCTACCAAAAACATTCAGTACTTC
TRBV12-5	TRBJ1-2	TRBD1	.	CASGATGLYGYTF	TGTGCTAGTGGTGCGACAGGGCTCTATGGCTACACCTTC
TRBV19	TRBJ1-2	.	.	CASSIRLSNGYTF	TGTGCCAGTAGTATTCGGTTATCTAATGGCTACACCTTC
TRBV18	TRBJ1-2	TRBD1	.	CASSPPGQSNYGYTF	TGTGCCAGCTCACCACCGGGACAGTCTAACTATGGCTACACCTTC
TRBV19	TRBJ1-1	TRBD1	.	CASSLRTGTSTEAFF	TGTGCCAGTAGTTTACGGACAGGTACAAGCACTGAAGCTTTCTTT
TRBV6-5	TRBJ1-3	TRBD1	.	CASSGDRVGNTIYF	TGTGCCAGCAGCGGGGACAGAGTTGGAAACACCATATATTTT
TRBV28	TRBJ1-5	.	.	CASSLWGSQPQHF	TGTGCCAGCAGTTTATGGGGCAGTCAGCCCCAGCATTTT
TRBV19	TRBJ2-7	TRBD2	.	CASSISSGRGYEQYF	TGTGCCAGTAGTATCTCTAGCGGGAGAGGTTACGAGCAGTACTTC
TRBV28	TRBJ1-6	.	.	CASSTGRISPLHF	TGTGCCAGCAGCACGGGGCGAATTTCACCCCTCCACTTT
TRBV7-3	TRBJ2-3	.	.	CASSLAPLGDTQYF	TGTGCCAGCAGCTTAGCCCCTCTCGGAGATACGCAGTATTTT
TRBV2	TRBJ2-7	.	.	CASSLPGTPYEQYF	TGTGCCAGCAGTCTCCCAGGGACCCCCTACGAGCAGTACTTC
TRBV2	TRBJ1-5	TRBD1	.	CASSGRTGREQPQHF	TGTGCCAGCAGCGGCCGGACAGGGAGAGAGCAGCCCCAGCATTTT